Listed below are T cell receptor beta chains from one sample, sequenced in a study of tumor-infiltrating lymphocytes in localized non-small cell lung cancer. Assay: immunoSEQ multiplex PCR; the TCRdb copy retains only in-frame clones and omits some. The sample has fewer than 15,000 clones, roughly 72% seen once. Sequenced sample: uninvolved lung tissue not adjacent to the tumor. The receptors come from a human donor with non-small cell lung cancer. CDR3s include the opening cysteine and the closing phenylalanine or tryptophan. The D gene is left open where the match is weak. Some rows mark clone size as missing; the rest say once, few, many or name a class of expanded clone.

NA,TRBV19,TRBJ2-1,TRBD2,CASRGTSGGAGEQFF,TGTGCCAGTAGGGGGACTAGCGGGGGGGCCGGGGAGCAGTTCTTC
once,TRBV5-1,TRBJ2-7,TRBD1,CASSLLELGGTGGYEQYF,TGCGCCAGCAGCTTACTGGAACTGGGGGGGACAGGGGGCTACGAGCAGTACTTC
NA,TRBV11-3,TRBJ1-2,NA,CASSLDNHYGYTF,TGTGCCAGCAGCTTAGATAACCACTATGGCTACACCTTC
NA,TRBV11-2,TRBJ2-3,TRBD2,CASSLAGREGRTDTQYF,TGTGCCAGCAGCTTAGCTGGTCGGGAGGGTAGAACAGATACGCAGTATTTT
NA,TRBV5-1,TRBJ2-5,TRBD2,CASSAKDIGGEGSQYF,TGCGCCAGCAGCGCCAAGGACATCGGGGGGGAAGGTTCCCAGTACTTC
NA,TRBV12-5,TRBJ2-5,NA,CASGYGQYQETQYF,TGTGCTAGTGGATACGGACAGTACCAAGAGACCCAGTACTTC
NA,TRBV27,TRBJ2-6,NA,CASSRQVTGANVLTF,TGTGCCAGCAGCCGACAGGTTACAGGGGCCAACGTCCTGACTTTC
once,TRBV2,TRBJ1-3,NA,CASSEIVSGNTIYF,TGTGCCAGCAGTGAAATAGTCTCTGGAAACACCATATATTTT
few,TRBV4-3,TRBJ1-6,NA,CASSQDRQGTGSPLHF,TGCGCCAGCAGCCAAGACCGACAAGGGACCGGTTCACCCCTCCACTTT
NA,TRBV7-2,TRBJ1-1,NA,CASSSQIQTEAFF,TGTGCCAGCAGCTCCCAGATTCAGACTGAAGCTTTCTTT
once,TRBV6-6,TRBJ1-2,TRBD1,CASSPVTGHGYTF,TGTGCCAGCAGTCCTGTGACAGGGCATGGCTACACCTTC
NA,TRBV10-3,TRBJ1-1,NA,CAISREGDTEAFF,TGTGCCATCTCCCGGGAGGGGGACACTGAAGCTTTCTTT
NA,TRBV29-1,TRBJ2-5,TRBD2,CSADSGGRIETQYF,TGCAGCGCCGACTCAGGCGGGAGAATAGAGACCCAGTACTTC
NA,TRBV7-2,TRBJ2-4,NA,CASRHDLGKNIQYF,TGTGCCAGCAGACACGATCTCGGCAAAAACATTCAGTACTTC
NA,TRBV6-1,TRBJ2-1,NA,CASSDPPDRQFF,TGTGCCAGCAGCGACCCCCCGGACAGGCAGTTCTTC
NA,TRBV28,TRBJ1-5,NA,CATQNRGNQPQHF,TGTGCCACCCAAAACAGGGGCAATCAGCCCCAGCATTTT
NA,TRBV29-1,TRBJ2-1,NA,CSVGGSSYYNEQFF,TGCAGCGTTGGAGGGAGCTCTTATTACAATGAGCAGTTCTTC
NA,TRBV4-1,TRBJ2-6,NA,CASSQVGASGANVLTF,TGCGCCAGCAGCCAAGTTGGAGCCTCTGGGGCCAACGTCCTGACTTTC
NA,TRBV4-1,TRBJ1-2,NA,CASSQGAGGYGYTF,TGCGCCAGCAGCCAAGGTGCGGGGGGCTATGGCTACACCTTC
NA,TRBV10-3,TRBJ1-5,NA,CAISVVSNQPQHF,TGTGCCATCAGTGTAGTGAGCAATCAGCCCCAGCATTTT
NA,TRBV6-5,TRBJ2-5,NA,CASNQSPQSQETQYF,TGTGCCAGCAATCAGAGTCCCCAGAGCCAAGAGACCCAGTACTTC
NA,TRBV5-6,TRBJ2-1,NA,CASSLLSGPITEQFF,TGTGCCAGCAGCTTGCTTAGCGGACCAATTACGGAGCAGTTCTTC
few,TRBV11-2,TRBJ1-1,NA,CASSPGSGAGREAFF,TGTGCCAGCAGCCCGGGTTCGGGGGCGGGAAGGGAAGCTTTCTTT
NA,TRBV19,TRBJ2-5,TRBD2,CASSFALAGVLETQYF,TGTGCCAGTAGTTTCGCCCTAGCGGGAGTGCTAGAGACCCAGTACTTC
NA,TRBV5-4,TRBJ2-7,NA,CASSFDGAGEQYF,TGTGCCAGCAGCTTCGACGGGGCGGGTGAGCAGTACTTC
few,TRBV7-8,TRBJ1-4,TRBD1,CASSPVTGDNEKLFF,TGTGCCAGCAGCCCAGTGACAGGGGATAATGAAAAACTGTTTTTT
NA,TRBV6-1,TRBJ2-7,TRBD2,CASKPGLSSYEQYF,TGTGCCAGCAAGCCGGGACTATCCTCCTACGAGCAGTACTTC
NA,TRBV4-1,TRBJ1-1,NA,CASSQAQRNTEAFF,TGCGCCAGCAGCCAGGCACAGAGGAACACTGAAGCTTTCTTT
NA,TRBV29-1,TRBJ1-5,TRBD1,CSVGQGDQPQHF,TGCAGCGTTGGGCAGGGGGATCAGCCCCAGCATTTT
NA,TRBV9,TRBJ2-6,NA,CASSVDLSGANVLTF,TGTGCCAGCAGCGTAGATTTATCCGGGGCCAACGTCCTGACTTTC
NA,TRBV11-2,TRBJ1-3,TRBD1,CASRDLKAGGKVNTIYF,TGTGCCAGCAGAGATTTAAAGGCAGGGGGCAAAGTCAACACCATATATTTT
NA,TRBV4-1,TRBJ2-7,TRBD1,CASSQDVNRGSYEQYF,TGCGCCAGCAGCCAAGATGTGAACAGGGGGTCCTACGAGCAGTACTTC
NA,TRBV19,TRBJ1-1,NA,CASSIIGPNTEAFF,TGTGCCAGTAGTATTATCGGACCGAACACTGAAGCTTTCTTT
once,TRBV6-1,TRBJ2-7,NA,CASSEGWQGTYEQYF,TGTGCCAGCAGTGAAGGGTGGCAGGGAACCTACGAGCAGTACTTC
NA,TRBV19,TRBJ2-1,TRBD2,CASSNIAGALINEQFF,TGTGCCAGTAGTAACATAGCGGGAGCACTTATCAATGAGCAGTTCTTC
NA,TRBV6-1,TRBJ2-7,NA,CASRVGGSSYEQYF,TGTGCCAGCAGGGTAGGTGGGTCCTCCTACGAGCAGTACTTC
NA,TRBV19,TRBJ2-7,TRBD1,CASRTGTGFEQYF,TGTGCCAGTAGAACCGGGACAGGGTTCGAGCAGTACTTC
NA,TRBV19,TRBJ1-5,TRBD1,CASSIVDREVRPQHF,TGTGCCAGTAGTATAGTCGACAGGGAGGTCCGGCCCCAGCATTTT
NA,TRBV9,TRBJ2-1,TRBD2,CASSVAGGRAGNEQFF,TGTGCCAGCAGCGTAGCCGGCGGGAGGGCTGGCAATGAGCAGTTCTTC
NA,TRBV7-8,TRBJ1-1,NA,CASSQTEAEAFF,TGTGCCAGCAGCCAGACAGAAGCTGAAGCTTTCTTT
once,TRBV30,TRBJ1-3,NA,CAWTMYNRFGNTIYF,TGTGCCTGGACCATGTACAACAGGTTTGGAAACACCATATATTTT
NA,TRBV6-5,TRBJ2-2,NA,CASSVGGNTGELFF,TGTGCCAGCAGTGTCGGGGGAAACACCGGGGAGCTGTTTTTT
NA,TRBV10-2,TRBJ2-7,NA,CASSGQLGYEQYF,TGCGCCAGCAGCGGGCAGCTAGGGTACGAGCAGTACTTC
NA,TRBV7-2,TRBJ2-1,NA,CASSFMPGNEQFF,TGTGCCAGCAGCTTTATGCCTGGTAATGAGCAGTTCTTC
NA,TRBV5-8,TRBJ2-7,TRBD1,CASSLGGTGVSEQYF,TGTGCCAGCAGCTTGGGCGGGACAGGGGTCAGCGAGCAGTACTTC
NA,TRBV7-2,TRBJ1-1,TRBD1,CASSLPGGGNTEAFF,TGTGCCAGCAGCTTACCAGGGGGGGGGAACACTGAAGCTTTCTTT